This TCR beta chain emerged from a study of shared clonotypes between healthy human individuals (dated by TCRdb to between 2020 and 2021). With respect to the entire study: A couple of women and three men aged 18 to 49 years were included in the cohort. Different laboratories and diverse techniques were used to prepare libraries and sequence TCR repertoires, to increase sequencing depth and limit assay-specific biases. To estimate repertoire size and how much clonotype sharing occurs between individuals, the study deeply sequenced the blood TCR repertoires of 4 to 6 healthy adults. Each donor's leukapheresis produced roughly between roughly 0.85 and 9 billion PBMCs. For each donor, CD4 naive and CD4 memory were each run on three plates, CD8 naive on two plates, and CD8 memory on one plate. What the work shows at the level of the full study, not this receptor alone: Rarefaction of sorted-subset datasets indicated incomplete sequencing despite the large sequencing depth. Naive subsets generally had larger estimated clonotype richness than memory subsets. Only blood was sampled, and tissue TCR repertoires likely differ from those in blood. Pairwise subsampling indicated that sequencing depth was expected to affect the degree of clonotype sharing among donors. Across a handful of donors, 4.5% to 6.5% of naive CD4, roughly 3.5% of naive CD8, roughly 2.3% of memory CD4, and roughly 0.4% of memory CD8 clonotypes were shared. The genetic and exposure-history diversity represented was limited by the small number of donors. Compared with non-shared clonotypes, the clonotypes found in all four sorted-subset donors had higher generation probabilities.

Germline trimming amounts to 8 bases on V and 1 base on J, with 6 as the count of junction bases outside the gene matches. The CDR3 starts with the cysteine, ends with the phenylalanine, and has 14 residues. CDR3 DNA only is kept here, 42 bases in frame from base 1. The germline V gene yields MDHEN for CDR1 and SYDVKM for CDR2. About this clone: The specificity of this receptor is unknown. Within one base of it there is no much larger clone, and no base qualities were kept.

Donors were healthy HIV-negative adults with no recently reported acute infections or vaccinations. Every donor was a Caucasian adult residing in Nashville, Tennessee, USA. CD4+ T cells were enriched by magnetic negative selection; naive cells were then positively selected on CD45RA, and the negative fraction formed the memory subset. Blood was collected by leukapheresis, and PBMCs were isolated by Ficoll-Histopaque density gradient centrifugation and then cryopreserved in liquid nitrogen vapor phase. Analytical flow cytometry was used to check the purity and quantity of each magnetically sorted T cell population. From each sorted fraction, genomic DNA was isolated and quantified by UV absorbance on a Nanodrop 2000c. Using the deep immunoSEQ assay, TCR CDR3 regions were amplified from genomic DNA by multiplex PCR. Extracted genomic DNA from each cell subset was distributed evenly across all wells of several immunoSEQ 96-well plates, and each plate was treated as a replicate. For sorted subsets, around 0.2 ug genomic DNA, equal to about 30,000 T cell genomes, was loaded into each replicate PCR. Purified libraries were quantified with a Qubit 3.0 fluorometer, sized on a Bioanalyzer 2100, and re-quantified with the KAPA Library Quantification kit. Each immunoSEQ 96-well plate was sequenced on its own single-read 150-cycle Illumina NextSeq 550 flow cell. The source study handled its data this way. Because only junctional sequences without quality scores were contained in the immunoSEQ output, filtering matching that applied to full-length reads could not be performed. Sequences were annotated with PyIR, a Python wrapper for IgBLAST v1.9, using IMGT germline references to assign V/J genes and CDR3. Reads were removed for weak V/J assignments (E-value above 1e-6), missing CDR3, stop codons, out-of-frame junctions, or ambiguous translated residues. V3J clonotypes were defined as sequences sharing an identical inferred V gene, J gene, and CDR3 amino acid sequence. The percentage overlap between two repertoires was calculated by dividing the number of shared unique clonotypes by the size of the smaller repertoire. Three approaches were used to assess repertoire richness: RTK rarefaction, the Chao1 estimator, and Recon v2.1 estimates of unobserved clonotypes. OLGA was used to compute generation probabilities for all TCRbeta clonotypes that the gDNA method yielded from a handful of donors. In its TCRdb copy, this immuneACCESS table keeps in-frame sequences only and misses some clones. Where compared with another copy, unresolved V genes explain less than half of these, and the others have no known cause. From that table come the V and J calls and clone size; the DNA was used to work out D and trimming. The sample records around 1.1 million clones, around 78% of which are singletons. The biggest ten clones account for roughly 0.65% of the sample.

The sequenced sample was memory CD4+ T cells from PBMCs. Interpreted using the paper, the cell subset or site label stands for: CD45RA-negative fraction. Rearrangement joined TRBV28 to TRBJ2-3; TRBD1 fits 7 bases in the junction. This receptor was obtained from a man younger than 35 in good health. Some clones in this sample may be carry-over from other donors' samples. The nucleotide sequence reads as follows: TGTGCCAGCGCTAAGGGGGCGCGCACAGATACGCAGTATTTT. Its coded protein is CASAKGARTDTQYF.